This TCR beta chain was sequenced in a study of blood T cell repertoires in COVID-19. Looking at the study overall: Whether acute or convalescent, the COVID-19 samples came from the United States, Italy and Spain.

As handled by the study authors: Quantification of nucleated cells was approximated via reference gene primer amplification. Here immunoSEQ multiplex PCR was the method, and the copy in TCRdb shows in-frame clones only, minus some. V and J calls and clone size are copied from that table; D and trimming were computed from the DNA. The repertoire has roughly 100,000 clones, 71% of them found once; the top ten carry 0.8% to 1%. Germline loops: CDR1 ENHRY, CDR2 SYGVKD. With V trimmed by 4 bases and J by 0 bases, 3 bases remained unmatched. This CDR3 comprises 16 residues. Sequencing input: peripheral blood. This TCR was sampled from a human donor with acute or convalescent COVID-19. The donor label of this sample is uncertain. The chain recombines TRBV10-3 with TRBJ2-3; TRBD2 agrees at 11 bases. Here the CDR3 reads CAISGGTSGSTDTQYF. The CDR3 region has the DNA TGTGCCATCAGTGGGGGGACTAGCGGAAGCACAGATACGCAGTATTTT.